This T cell receptor (beta chain) was sequenced during a study of identical twins. Study-wide results and caveats: Abundant beta clonotypes from cord blood bore fewer insertions; memory repertoires lacked this pattern. The degree of excess twin sharing was weaker in beta out-of-frame sequences. Monozygotic twins shared more out-of-frame TCR alpha than recombination models predicted.

This clonotype occurred many times. Its specificity is unknown. CDR1 MDHEN and CDR2 SYDVKM come from the germline V gene. The CDR3 is made up of 15 amino acids. V lost 2 bases, J lost 0 bases, and 8 bases lay in between. One entry per CDR3 protein, called by TCRdb with MiXCR from the 5' RACE reads. The table shows around 1.7 million distinct CDR3 sequences, with around a third occurring only once. The sequenced sample consisted of cord blood. The receptor comes from a newborn girl in good health. The chain joins TRBV28 to TRBJ1-5; D uncertain. In DNA form, the CDR3 reads TGTGCCAGCAGTTTAAAAGCAGGTAGCAATCAGCCCCAGCATTTT. It specifies CASSLKAGSNQPQHF.